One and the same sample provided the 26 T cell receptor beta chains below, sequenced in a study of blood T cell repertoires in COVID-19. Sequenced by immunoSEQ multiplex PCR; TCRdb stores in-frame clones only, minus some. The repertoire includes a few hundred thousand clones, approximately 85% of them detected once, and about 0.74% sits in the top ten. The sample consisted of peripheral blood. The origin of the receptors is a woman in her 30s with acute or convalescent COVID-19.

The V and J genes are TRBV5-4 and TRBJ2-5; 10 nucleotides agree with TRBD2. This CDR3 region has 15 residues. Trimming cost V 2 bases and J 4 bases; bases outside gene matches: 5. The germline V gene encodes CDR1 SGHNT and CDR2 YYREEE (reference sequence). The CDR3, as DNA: TGTGCCAGCAGCTTATCGACTAGCGGGTTAGAGACCCAGTACTTC. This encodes CASSLSTSGLETQYF.

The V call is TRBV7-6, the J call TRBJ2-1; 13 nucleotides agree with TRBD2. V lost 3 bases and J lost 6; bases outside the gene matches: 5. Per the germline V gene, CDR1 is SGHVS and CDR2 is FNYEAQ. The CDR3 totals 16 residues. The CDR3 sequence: CASSFRLAGGVNEQFF. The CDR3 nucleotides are TGTGCCAGCAGCTTTAGACTAGCGGGAGGAGTCAATGAGCAGTTCTTC. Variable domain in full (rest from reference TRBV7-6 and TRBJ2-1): GAGVSQSPRYKVTKRGQDVALRCDPISGHVSLYWYRQALGQGPEFLTYFNYEAQQDKSGLPNDRFSAERPEGSISTLTIQRTEQRDSAMYRCASSFRLAGGVNEQFFGPGTRLTVL.

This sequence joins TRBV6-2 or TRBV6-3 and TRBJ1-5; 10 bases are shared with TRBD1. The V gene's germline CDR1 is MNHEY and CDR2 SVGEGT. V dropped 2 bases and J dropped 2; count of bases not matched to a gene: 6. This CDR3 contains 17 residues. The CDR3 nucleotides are TGTGCCAGCAGTTACCAGACAGGGGGCTGGGGCAATCAGCCCCAGCATTTT. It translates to CASSYQTGGWGNQPQHF.

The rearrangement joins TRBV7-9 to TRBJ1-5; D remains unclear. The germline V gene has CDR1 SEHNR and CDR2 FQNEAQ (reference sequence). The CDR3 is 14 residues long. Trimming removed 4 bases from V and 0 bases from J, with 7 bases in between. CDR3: CASSYDYSNQPQHF. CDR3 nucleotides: TGTGCCAGCAGCTATGACTATAGCAATCAGCCCCAGCATTTT.

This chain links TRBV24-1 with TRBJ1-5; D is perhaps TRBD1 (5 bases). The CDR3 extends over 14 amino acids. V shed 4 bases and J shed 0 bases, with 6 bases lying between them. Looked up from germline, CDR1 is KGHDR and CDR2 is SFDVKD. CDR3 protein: CATSEGGSNQPQHF. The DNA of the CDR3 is TGTGCCACCAGTGAGGGGGGTAGCAATCAGCCCCAGCATTTT.

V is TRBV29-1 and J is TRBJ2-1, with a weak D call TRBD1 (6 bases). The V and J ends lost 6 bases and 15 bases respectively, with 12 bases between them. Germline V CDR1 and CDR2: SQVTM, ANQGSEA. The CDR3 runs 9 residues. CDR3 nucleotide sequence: TGCAGCGTAGACAGGCCGAGGTTCTTC. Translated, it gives CSVDRPRFF.

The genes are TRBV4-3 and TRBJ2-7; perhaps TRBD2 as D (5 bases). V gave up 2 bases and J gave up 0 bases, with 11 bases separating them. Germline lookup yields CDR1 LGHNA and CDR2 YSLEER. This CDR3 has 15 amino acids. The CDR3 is CASSQQNRDSYEQYF. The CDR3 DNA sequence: TGCGCCAGCAGCCAACAAAACCGGGACTCCTACGAGCAGTACTTC.

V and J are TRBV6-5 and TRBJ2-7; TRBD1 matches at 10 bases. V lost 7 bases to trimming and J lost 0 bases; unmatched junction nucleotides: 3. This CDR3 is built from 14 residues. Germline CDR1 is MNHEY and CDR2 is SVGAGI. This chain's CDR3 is CASTRQGASYEQYF. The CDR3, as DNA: TGTGCCAGCACCCGACAGGGGGCCTCCTACGAGCAGTACTTC.

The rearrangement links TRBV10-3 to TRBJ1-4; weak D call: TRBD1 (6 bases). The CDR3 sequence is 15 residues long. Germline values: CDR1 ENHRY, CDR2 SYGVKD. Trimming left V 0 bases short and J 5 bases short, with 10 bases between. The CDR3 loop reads CAISESGHANEKLFF. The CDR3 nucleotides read TGTGCCATCAGTGAGTCGGGACACGCGAATGAAAAACTGTTTTTT.

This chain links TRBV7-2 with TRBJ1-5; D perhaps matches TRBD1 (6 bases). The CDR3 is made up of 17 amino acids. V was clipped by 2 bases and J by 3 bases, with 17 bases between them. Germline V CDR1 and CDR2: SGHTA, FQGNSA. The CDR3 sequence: CASSLRRGLGYNQPQHF. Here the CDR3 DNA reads TGTGCCAGCAGCTTAAGGCGGGGGCTAGGTTACAATCAGCCCCAGCATTTT.

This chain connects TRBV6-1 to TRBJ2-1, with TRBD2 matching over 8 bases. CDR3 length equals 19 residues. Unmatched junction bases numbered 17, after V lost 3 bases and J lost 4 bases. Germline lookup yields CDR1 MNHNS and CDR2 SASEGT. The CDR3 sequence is CASSDGRDTISTGYNEQFF. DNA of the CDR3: TGTGCCAGCAGTGACGGGAGGGACACAATTTCGACCGGTTACAATGAGCAGTTCTTC.

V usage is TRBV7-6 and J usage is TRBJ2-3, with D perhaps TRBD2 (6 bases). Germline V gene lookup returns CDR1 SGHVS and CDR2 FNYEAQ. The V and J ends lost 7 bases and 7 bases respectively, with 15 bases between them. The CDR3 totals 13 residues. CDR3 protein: CASTPEGRNTQYF. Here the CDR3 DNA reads TGTGCCAGCACTCCGGAGGGGAGGAATACGCAGTATTTT.

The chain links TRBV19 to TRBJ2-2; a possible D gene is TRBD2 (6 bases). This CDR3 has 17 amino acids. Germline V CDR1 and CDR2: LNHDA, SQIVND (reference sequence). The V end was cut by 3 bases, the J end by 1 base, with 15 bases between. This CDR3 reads CASSIRRGRRNTGELFF. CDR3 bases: TGTGCCAGTAGTATTAGGAGGGGCCGTCGGAACACCGGGGAGCTGTTTTTT.

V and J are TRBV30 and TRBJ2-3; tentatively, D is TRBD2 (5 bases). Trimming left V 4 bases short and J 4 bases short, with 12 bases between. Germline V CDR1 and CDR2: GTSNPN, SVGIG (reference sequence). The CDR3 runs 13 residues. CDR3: CAWTRGYADTQYF. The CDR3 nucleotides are TGTGCCTGGACTAGAGGGTACGCAGATACGCAGTATTTT. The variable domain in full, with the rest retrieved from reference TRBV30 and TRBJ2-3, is SQTIHQWPATLVQPVGSPLSLECTVEGTSNPNLYWYRQAAGRGLQLLFYSVGIGQISSEVPQNLSASRPQDRQFILSSKKLLLSDSGFYLCAWTRGYADTQYFGPGTRLTVL.

The CDR3 DNA reads TGTGCCACCGGGGGAGGTGTTGAGGGATTTAATGAAAAACTGTTTTTT. Translating gives CATGGGVEGFNEKLFF. The V call is TRBV7-9, the J call TRBJ1-4; tentatively, D is TRBD1 (5 bases). V was pared by 10 bases and J by 4 bases, with 22 bases between. Per the germline V gene, CDR1 is SEHNR and CDR2 is FQNEAQ (reference sequence). CDR3 size: 16 residues.

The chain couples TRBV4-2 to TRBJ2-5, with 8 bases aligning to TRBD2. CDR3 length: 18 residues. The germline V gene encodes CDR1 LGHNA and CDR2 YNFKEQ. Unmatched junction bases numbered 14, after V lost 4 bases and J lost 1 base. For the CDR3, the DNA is TGTGCCAGCAGCCGTACTAGCGGAACGAGGGGTTTCCAAGAGACCCAGTACTTC. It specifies CASSRTSGTRGFQETQYF.

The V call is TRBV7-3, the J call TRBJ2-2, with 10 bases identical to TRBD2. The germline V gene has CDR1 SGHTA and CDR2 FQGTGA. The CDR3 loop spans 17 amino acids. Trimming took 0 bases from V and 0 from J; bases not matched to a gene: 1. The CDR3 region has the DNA TGTGCCAGCAGCTTAACCGGACTAGCGGCGAACACCGGGGAGCTGTTTTTT. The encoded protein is CASSLTGLAANTGELFF. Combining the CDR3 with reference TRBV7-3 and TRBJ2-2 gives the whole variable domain GAGVSQTPSNKVTEKGKYVELRCDPISGHTALYWYRQSLGQGPEFLIYFQGTGAADDSGLPNDRFFAVRPEGSVSTLKIQRTERGDSAVYLCASSLTGLAANTGELFFGEGSRLTVL.

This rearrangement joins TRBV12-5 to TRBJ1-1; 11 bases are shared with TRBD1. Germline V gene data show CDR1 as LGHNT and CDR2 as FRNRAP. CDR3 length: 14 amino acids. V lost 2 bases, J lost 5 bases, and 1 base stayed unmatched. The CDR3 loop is CASGLRDRGTEAFF. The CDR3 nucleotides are TGTGCTAGTGGTTTGAGGGACAGGGGGACTGAAGCTTTCTTT. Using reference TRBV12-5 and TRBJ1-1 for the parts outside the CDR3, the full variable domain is DARVTQTPRHKVTEMGQEVTMRCQPILGHNTVFWYRQTMMQGLELLAYFRNRAPLDDSGMPKDRFSAEMPDATLATLKIQPSEPRDSAVYFCASGLRDRGTEAFFGQGTRLTVV.

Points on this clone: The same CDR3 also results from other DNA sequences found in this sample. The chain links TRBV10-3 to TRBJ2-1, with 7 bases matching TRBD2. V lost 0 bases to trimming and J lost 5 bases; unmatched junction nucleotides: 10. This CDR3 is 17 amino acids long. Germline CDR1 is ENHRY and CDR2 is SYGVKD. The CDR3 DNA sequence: TGTGCCATCAGTGAGTCGCGGGCTAGCGGAGATAACAATGAGCAGTTCTTC. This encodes CAISESRASGDNNEQFF.

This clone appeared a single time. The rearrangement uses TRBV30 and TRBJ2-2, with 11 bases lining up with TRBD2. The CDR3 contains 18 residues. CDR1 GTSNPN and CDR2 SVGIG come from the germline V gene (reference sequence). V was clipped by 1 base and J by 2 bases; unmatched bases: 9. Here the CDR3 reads CAWSGGSGRAANTGELFF. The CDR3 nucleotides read TGTGCCTGGAGTGGGGGTAGCGGGAGGGCCGCAAACACCGGGGAGCTGTTTTTT.

The CDR3 protein is CATSDTGLETQYF. CDR3 in DNA: TGTGCCACCAGTGATACAGGGTTAGAGACCCAGTACTTC. The rearrangement uses TRBV24-1 and TRBJ2-5; D might be TRBD1 (6 bases). Germline values: CDR1 KGHDR, CDR2 SFDVKD. Trimming took off 3 bases at V and 4 bases at J, with 8 bases between the two ends. The CDR3 is 13 residues long.

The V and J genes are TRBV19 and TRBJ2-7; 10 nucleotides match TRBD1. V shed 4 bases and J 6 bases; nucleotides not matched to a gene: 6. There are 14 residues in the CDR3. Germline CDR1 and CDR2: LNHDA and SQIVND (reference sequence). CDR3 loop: CASSSRDRGFEQYF. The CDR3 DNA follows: TGTGCCAGTAGTAGCCGGGACAGGGGCTTCGAGCAGTACTTC.

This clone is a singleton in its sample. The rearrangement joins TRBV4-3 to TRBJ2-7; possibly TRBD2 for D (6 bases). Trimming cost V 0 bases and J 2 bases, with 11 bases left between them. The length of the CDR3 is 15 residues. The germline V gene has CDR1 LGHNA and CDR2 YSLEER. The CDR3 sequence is CASSQDTGETYEQYF. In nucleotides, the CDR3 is TGCGCCAGCAGCCAAGACACGGGGGAGACCTACGAGCAGTACTTC.

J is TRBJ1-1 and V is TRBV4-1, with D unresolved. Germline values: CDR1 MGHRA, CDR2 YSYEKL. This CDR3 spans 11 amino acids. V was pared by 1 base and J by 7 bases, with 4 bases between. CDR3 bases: TGCGCCAGCAGCCAAGGTAATGAAGCTTTCTTT. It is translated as CASSQGNEAFF.

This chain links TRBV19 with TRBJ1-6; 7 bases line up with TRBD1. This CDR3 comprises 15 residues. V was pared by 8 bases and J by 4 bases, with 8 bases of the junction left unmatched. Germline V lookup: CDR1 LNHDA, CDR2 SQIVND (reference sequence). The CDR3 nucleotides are TGTGCCAGTCATATGGGACAGCTTTATAATTCACCCCTCCACTTT. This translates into CASHMGQLYNSPLHF. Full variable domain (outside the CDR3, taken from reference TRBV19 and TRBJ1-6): DGGITQSPKYLFRKEGQNVTLSCEQNLNHDAMYWYRQDPGQGLRLIYYSQIVNDFQKGDIAEGYSVSREKKESFPLTVTSAQKNPTAFYLCASHMGQLYNSPLHFGNGTRLTVT.

The CDR3: CASSQNSGWGTDTQYF. In DNA, the CDR3 is TGTGCCAGCAGCCAAAATAGCGGATGGGGCACAGATACGCAGTATTTT. This chain joins TRBV11-2 and TRBJ2-3; maybe TRBD2 (6 bases). CDR3 length: 16 residues. The germline V gene encodes CDR1 SGHAT and CDR2 FQNNGV. Trimming took 5 bases from V and 1 from J, leaving 16 bases between them.